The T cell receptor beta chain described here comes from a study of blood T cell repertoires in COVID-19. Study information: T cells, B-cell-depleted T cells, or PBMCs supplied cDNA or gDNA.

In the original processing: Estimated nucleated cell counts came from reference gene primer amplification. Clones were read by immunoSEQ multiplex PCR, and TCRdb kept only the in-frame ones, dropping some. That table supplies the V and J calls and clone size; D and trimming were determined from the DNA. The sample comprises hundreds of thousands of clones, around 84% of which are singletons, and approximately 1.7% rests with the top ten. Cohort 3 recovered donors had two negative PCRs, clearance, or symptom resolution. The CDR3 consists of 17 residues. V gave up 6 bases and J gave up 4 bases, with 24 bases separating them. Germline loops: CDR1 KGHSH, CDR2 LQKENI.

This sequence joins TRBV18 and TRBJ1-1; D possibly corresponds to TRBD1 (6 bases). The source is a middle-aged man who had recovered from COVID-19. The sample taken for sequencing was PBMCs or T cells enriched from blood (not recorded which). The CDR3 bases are TGTGCCAGCTCCCTCACGCAAAACAGGGCTGGGGGCACTGAAGCTTTCTTT. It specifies CASSLTQNRAGGTEAFF. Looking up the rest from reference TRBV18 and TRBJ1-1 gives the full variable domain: NAGVMQNPRHLVRRRGQEARLRCSPMKGHSHVYWYRQLPEEGLKFMVYLQKENIIDESGMPKERFSAEFPKEGPSILRIQQVVRGDSAAYFCASSLTQNRAGGTEAFFGQGTRLTVV.